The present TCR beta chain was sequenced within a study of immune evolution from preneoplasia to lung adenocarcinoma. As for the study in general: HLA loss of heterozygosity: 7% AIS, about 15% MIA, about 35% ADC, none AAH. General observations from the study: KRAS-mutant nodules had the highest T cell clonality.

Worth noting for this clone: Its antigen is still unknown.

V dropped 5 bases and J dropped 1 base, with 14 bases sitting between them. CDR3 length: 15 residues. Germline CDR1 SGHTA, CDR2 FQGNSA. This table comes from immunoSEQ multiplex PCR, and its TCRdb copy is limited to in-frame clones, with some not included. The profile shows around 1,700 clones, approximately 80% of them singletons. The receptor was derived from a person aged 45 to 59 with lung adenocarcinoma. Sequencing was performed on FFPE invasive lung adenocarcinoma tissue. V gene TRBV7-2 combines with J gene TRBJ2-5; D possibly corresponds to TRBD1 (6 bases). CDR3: CASSPQRTVQETQYF. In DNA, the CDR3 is TGTGCCAGCAGCCCCCAAAGGACAGTCCAAGAGACCCAGTACTTC.